These 10 T cell receptor beta chains share one sample of origin, sequenced in a study of blood T cell repertoires in COVID-19. TCRdb keeps only in-frame clones here, not all; method: immunoSEQ multiplex PCR. This table holds over 450,000 clones, 85% to 90% found once. Sequencing was done on a sample of peripheral blood. The receptors shown here come from a man between 18 and 35 years old with COVID-19, enrolled during active disease.

The chain links TRBV25-1 to TRBJ2-5; TRBD1 agrees at 8 bases. Looked up from germline, CDR1 is MGHDK and CDR2 is SYGVNS. V was clipped by 2 bases and J by 5 bases; unmatched bases: 7. CDR3 length: 15 amino acids. CDR3 nucleotide sequence: TGTGCCAGCAGTGAACGGACAGGGTATGTGGAGACCCAGTACTTC. Protein: CASSERTGYVETQYF. Complete variable domain (other parts from reference TRBV25-1 and TRBJ2-5): EADIYQTPRYLVIGTGKKITLECSQTMGHDKMYWYQQDPGMELHLIHYSYGVNSTEKGDLSSESTVSRIRTEHFPLTLESARPSHTSQYLCASSERTGYVETQYFGPGTRLLVL.

This chain joins TRBV23-1 and TRBJ2-7, with TRBD2 matching 8 bases. TRBV23-1 is labeled an ORF, and its function is uncertain. CDR3 length: 15 amino acids. V trimming: 4 bases; J trimming: 1 base; junction bases outside the gene matches: 6. Here the CDR3 reads CASSPGGGPSYEQYF. CDR3 DNA sequence: TGCGCCAGCAGTCCCGGGGGGGGACCGTCCTACGAGCAGTACTTC.

This rearrangement joins TRBV5-5 to TRBJ1-1, with D possibly TRBD1 on 5 matching bases. This CDR3 region has 13 residues. Trimming removed 5 bases from V and 4 bases from J, with 12 bases in between. CDR1 is SGHKS, CDR2 YYEKEE, per germline (reference sequence). The CDR3 protein is CASSQQAITEAFF. DNA of the CDR3: TGTGCCAGCAGTCAACAGGCGATCACTGAAGCTTTCTTT.

The V call is TRBV2, the J call TRBJ2-1, with 10 bases fitting TRBD2. The CDR3 runs to 15 residues. CDR1 and CDR2 (germline): SNHLY, FYNNEI. Trimming cost V 5 bases and J 8 bases; bases outside gene matches: 9. In DNA, the CDR3 is TGTGCCAGCAGTATGAAAGCGGGAGGGCCGCATGAGCAGTTCTTC. This gives the protein CASSMKAGGPHEQFF. Drawing the rest from reference TRBV2 and TRBJ2-1, the complete variable domain is EPEVTQTPSHQVTQMGQEVILRCVPISNHLYFYWYRQILGQKVEFLVSFYNNEISEKSEIFDDQFSVERPDGSNFTLKIRSTKLEDSAMYFCASSMKAGGPHEQFFGPGTRLTVL.

This chain joins TRBV5-8 and TRBJ1-2; D is undetermined. The germline CDR1 and CDR2 sequences are SGHTS and YDEGEE. V lost 4 bases, J lost 5 bases, and 12 bases lay in between. The CDR3 totals 13 residues. The CDR3 nucleotides are TGTGCCAGCAGCCCGGTCCCCGCTTATGGCTACACCTTC. It yields the protein CASSPVPAYGYTF.

This clone has only a few counts. The V call is TRBV4-1, the J call TRBJ1-3; D is uncertain. V lost 2 bases and J 8 bases, leaving 7 bases between the germline ends. The CDR3 loop spans 12 amino acids. Germline V gives CDR1 MGHRA, CDR2 YSYEKL. The CDR3 region has the DNA TGCGCCAGCAGCCAAAAGGGAGACACCATATATTTT. Translated, it gives CASSQKGDTIYF.

J is TRBJ1-6 and V is TRBV6-5; no firm D call. Per germline, CDR1 MNHEY and CDR2 SVGAGI. V lost 2 bases and J 11 bases, leaving 16 bases between the germline ends. The CDR3 consists of 15 residues. The CDR3 loop reads CASSYDGFLTAPLHF. The CDR3 DNA follows: TGTGCCAGCAGTTACGACGGGTTCCTAACGGCACCCCTCCACTTT.

The rearrangement uses TRBV6-5 and TRBJ2-7, with D uncertain. The CDR3 is 13 residues long. Germline V CDR1 and CDR2: MNHEY, SVGAGI. Trimming removed 7 bases from V and 1 base from J, with 11 bases in between. The CDR3 protein is CASMQASSYEQYF. The CDR3 nucleotides are TGTGCCAGCATGCAGGCCTCATCCTACGAGCAGTACTTC.

The chain employs TRBV4-1 and TRBJ2-3; D unresolved. The V end lost 0 bases, the J end lost 8 bases, and 15 bases lay between the germline ends. The CDR3 spans 15 residues. Germline V gene lookup returns CDR1 MGHRA and CDR2 YSYEKL. The CDR3 region is CASSQDPQAVGTQYF. The CDR3 nucleotides are TGCGCCAGCAGCCAAGATCCGCAGGCCGTAGGTACGCAGTATTTT.

The V gene is TRBV18, the J gene TRBJ2-3; 9 positions match TRBD2. The CDR3 is 17 amino acids. V shed 5 bases, J shed 3 bases, and the junction held 12 bases outside the gene matches. Germline V gene sequence: CDR1 KGHSH, CDR2 LQKENI. CDR3: CASSSLRTSEQTDTQYF. The CDR3 DNA sequence: TGTGCCAGCTCATCACTTCGGACTAGCGAACAGACAGATACGCAGTATTTT.